The next 20 T cell receptor beta chains were all read from a single sample in a study of tumor-infiltrating lymphocytes in primary liver carcinoma listed by TCRdb under 2017. Without any cell sorting, total RNA and DNA were extracted together from approximately 20-30 mg of bulk tissue using the AllPrep DNA/RNA mini kit. For sequencing, an Illumina HiSeq 2500 was employed. Starting from about 500 ng total RNA, TCRbeta-specific cDNA was produced by reverse transcription with a constant-region primer and ProtoScript II reverse transcriptase. Construction of the TCRbeta libraries relied on three nested rounds of multiplex PCR, following a slightly modified ARM-PCR procedure. The first two PCR rounds used multiplex TRBV1-TRBV30 forward primers with a Cbeta reverse primer, each for approximately 10 cycles. Using fastp trimming at Q25 and MiXCR clonotype assembly, TCRdb reanalyzed the public sequencing data and kept in-frame beta chains. Here each entry gathers all rows of one CDR3 protein and keeps the most common genes and DNA. The sample table shows under 45,000 distinct CDR3 sequences, and about three quarters are seen once. The ten most abundant clones make up about 20% of the sample.

The sequencing input was liver tumor tissue from sampling region 2. Taken with the paper, the label for cell subset or site translates to: tumor region T2, inferior pole. The receptor source for this set is a man between 35 and 55 years old with primary liver carcinoma and hepatitis B virus infection.

Of note for this clonotype: No conserved phenylalanine or tryptophan is present at the end of the CDR3, so a read error is the likely explanation. V usage is TRBV18 and J usage is TRBJ1-6, with 8 bases lining up with TRBD1. The CDR3 is 14 amino acids. Germline V CDR1 and CDR2: KGHSH, LQKENI. V lost 5 bases, J lost 9 bases, and 6 bases stayed unmatched. The CDR3 spells CASSSGTGASPLHI. The CDR3 DNA is TGTGCCAGCTCATCTGGGACAGGAGCTTCACCCCTCCACATT.

This clonotype was counted at least ten times. The DNA for the CDR3 is TGTGCCAGCAGTTTGGGAGCCCCAGAGACCCAGTACTTC. It encodes CASSLGAPETQYF. The rearrangement joins TRBV28 to TRBJ2-5, with TRBD2 as a possible D gene (5 bases). V lost 3 bases to trimming and J lost 4 bases, with 9 bases between them. The CDR3 totals 13 residues. CDR1 MDHEN and CDR2 SYDVKM come from the germline V gene. The complete variable domain, with remaining parts taken from reference TRBV28 and TRBJ2-5, reads DVKVTQSSRYLVKRTGEKVFLECVQDMDHENMFWYRQDPGLGLRLIYFSYDVKMKEKGDIPEGYSVSREKKERFSLILESASTNQTSMYLCASSLGAPETQYFGPGTRLLVL.

Worth noting for this clonotype: A read error is possible here, since a much larger clone lies one base away. This chain joins TRBV9 and TRBJ1-2; the D is unclear. Germline V gene data show CDR1 as SGDLS and CDR2 as YYNGEE. This CDR3 contains 14 residues. For the CDR3, the DNA is TGTGCCAGCAGCCTCGGGCCGGTTAACTATGGCTACGCCTTC. Translated: CASSLGPVNYGYAF.

In this sample, this clonotype turned up a few times. Its ends do not fully match the called genes, so a read error is possible. CDR3 bases: TGTGCCATCAGCTTAGGGGGTAGCGGACAAGAGACCCAGTACTTC. Encoded protein: CAISLGGSGQETQYF. The gene calls are TRBV11-2 and TRBJ2-5; the D gene could be TRBD1 or TRBD2 (6 bases each). The CDR3 sequence is 15 residues long. Germline V gene sequence: CDR1 SGHAT, CDR2 FQNNGV.

A note on this clonotype: An end of the junction does not agree with germline; a read error may underlie this. The V call is TRBV6-6, the J call TRBJ2-2; the match to TRBD2 covers 13 bases. The germline V gene encodes CDR1 MNHNY and CDR2 SVGAGI (reference sequence). The CDR3 is made up of 15 amino acids. The CDR3 nucleotides read TGTGCCAGCAGTTGGACTAGCGGGAGTAGCCGGGAGCTGCTTTTT. It is translated as CASSWTSGSSRELLF.

For this clonotype: The germline gene is not matched at one end of the junction; a read error may be the cause. The rearrangement links TRBV6-1 to TRBJ2-7; 11 positions agree with TRBD2. The CDR3 is 15 residues long. Germline V gene lookup returns CDR1 MNHNS and CDR2 SASEGT. CDR3 sequence (DNA): TGTGCCAGCAGTGCTTCGACTAGCGGGAATTACGAGCAGTGCTTC. Translated: CASSASTSGNYEQCF.

V usage is TRBV5-1 and J usage is TRBJ1-2, with 7 bases identical to TRBD1. This CDR3 region has 13 residues. Germline CDR1 is SGHRS and CDR2 is YFSETQ. CDR3 sequence reads: CVRTTRDSYGYTF. DNA of the CDR3: TGCGTCAGAACCACCCGGGACAGCTATGGCTACACCTTC.

In this sample, this clonotype turned up once. The V gene is TRBV29-1, the J gene TRBJ2-7; 7 positions agree with TRBD2. There are 12 residues in the CDR3. Germline CDR1 and CDR2: SQVTM and ANQGSEA. CDR3 loop: CIAGEGTGEQYF. The CDR3 region has the DNA TGCATCGCCGGGGAGGGGACGGGAGAACAGTACTTC.

A word on this clonotype: Likely a read error: the CDR3 ends without its conserved phenylalanine or tryptophan. The V and J genes are TRBV4-3 and TRBJ2-4; possible D gene TRBD2, 6 bases. CDR1 and CDR2 (germline): LGHNA, YSLEER. CDR3 length: 13 residues. The CDR3, as DNA: TGTGCCAGCAGCCAAGAGGAGGGCAGTATTCAGTACTTA. This gives the protein CASSQEEGSIQYL.

Points on this clonotype: At one boundary the junction diverges from the germline segment, which might be a read error. The genes are TRBV29-1 and TRBJ1-1; D is possibly TRBD1 (5 bases). This CDR3 has 14 amino acids. CDR1 and CDR2 from the germline V gene are SQVTM and ANQGSEA. In DNA form, the CDR3 reads TGCAGCGTTGAACTCAGGGAGCGGAACACTGGAGCTTTCTTT. Protein: CSVELRERNTGAFF.

As concerns this clonotype: A read error may be the cause here, since a much bigger clone is one base away. The V gene is TRBV7-2, the J gene TRBJ1-1, with 8 bases aligning to TRBD1. Germline V lookup: CDR1 SGHTA, CDR2 FQGNSA. CDR3 length equals 14 residues. The CDR3 nucleotides are TGTGTCAGCAGAAAAGTCTCCGGACAGGGAGAAGCTTTCTTT. It yields the protein CVSRKVSGQGEAFF.

This chain joins TRBV21-1 and TRBJ1-1. TRBV21-1 is assigned pseudogene status. The CDR3 is made up of 14 amino acids. The CDR3, as DNA: TGTACCAGCAGCGAAACATGGATGGGGACTGAAGCTTTCTTT. This sequence encodes CTSSETWMGTEAFF.

Concerning this clonotype itself: This sequence may be a read error, since a much larger clone differs from it by one base. The V and J genes are TRBV7-3 and TRBJ2-1, with D hard to call. Per the germline V gene, CDR1 is SGHTA and CDR2 is FQGTGA. V lost 3 bases and J 3 bases, leaving 15 bases between the germline ends. The CDR3 loop spans 16 amino acids. CDR3: CASSFNGRRNYNEQFF. CDR3 nucleotide sequence: TGTGCCAGCAGCTTCAACGGCAGGCGGAACTACAATGAGCAGTTCTTC.

Turning to this clonotype: A junction end diverges from the germline sequence, so it may reflect a read error. V is TRBV7-6 and J is TRBJ1-6; D is uncertain. Germline CDR1 is SGHVS and CDR2 is FNYEAQ. CDR3 length: 15 residues. The CDR3 loop is CTSSLASQGSSPLHF. The CDR3 nucleotides read TGTACCAGCAGCTTAGCGTCACAAGGGAGTTCACCCCTCCACTTT.

This clonotype was recorded many times. This chain connects TRBV5-1 to TRBJ2-3; perhaps TRBD2 as D (7 bases). The V and J ends lost 1 base and 5 bases respectively, with 20 bases between them. The germline CDR1 and CDR2 sequences are SGHRS and YFSETQ. CDR3 size: 17 residues. The chain's CDR3 is CASSLILGAGAGDTQYF. CDR3 bases: TGCGCCAGCAGCTTGATCCTGGGGGCGGGAGCTGGAGATACGCAGTATTTT.

By sample fraction, this clonotype is medium-sized (0.01 to 0.1%). The chain uses TRBV11-2 and TRBJ1-4, with 7 positions matching TRBD1. J gave up 4 bases and V 5 bases, and 10 bases lay outside the gene matches. Germline lookup yields CDR1 SGHAT and CDR2 FQNNGV. The length of the CDR3 is 16 residues. The CDR3 nucleotides read TGTGCCAGCAGCGCCACGACAGGGTTTGGTAATGAAAAACTGTTTTTT. Translating gives CASSATTGFGNEKLFF. Looking up the rest from reference TRBV11-2 and TRBJ1-4 gives the full variable domain: EAGVAQSPRYKIIEKRQSVAFWCNPISGHATLYWYQQILGQGPKLLIQFQNNGVVDDSQLPKDRFSAERLKGVDSTLKIQPAKLEDSAVYLCASSATTGFGNEKLFFGSGTQLSVL.

This sequence joins TRBV6-2 or TRBV6-3 and TRBJ2-6; weak D call: TRBD1 (6 bases). The V end lost 7 bases, the J end lost 18 bases, and 31 bases lay between the germline ends. This CDR3 region has 16 residues. Germline values: CDR1 MNHEY, CDR2 SVGEGT. The CDR3 loop is CASKGRIPSGANIPTF. DNA for the CDR3: TGTGCCAGCAAGGGCAGGATTCCTTCAGGGGCCAACATCCCGACTTTC.

As for this clonotype: A junction boundary mismatches the germline segment, possibly from a read error. V gene TRBV5-5 combines with J gene TRBJ2-7, with no clear D. Germline CDR1 reads SGHKS; CDR2 reads YYEKEE (reference sequence). This CDR3 comprises 15 residues. Here the CDR3 reads CASSLGVTTRYKQYF. The CDR3 nucleotides are TGTGCCAGCAGCTTAGGCGTGACCACTCGCTACAAGCAGTATTTC.

The J gene is TRBJ2-5, the V gene TRBV6-2 or TRBV6-3; D remains ambiguous. CDR1 is MNHEY, CDR2 SVGEGT, per germline. Trimming took 6 bases from V and 4 from J, leaving 6 bases between them. The CDR3 runs 11 residues. The CDR3 region has the DNA TGTGCCAGCAGAGATGCAGAGACCCAGTACTTC. Encoded protein: CASRDAETQYF.

For this clonotype: One end of the junction fails to match germline, which may point to a read error. This chain uses TRBV11-2 with TRBJ2-2, with TRBD2 matching 10 bases. The CDR3 totals 15 residues. Germline V gives CDR1 SGHAT, CDR2 FQNNGV. The CDR3 DNA is TGTGCCAGTAACTTACTAGCGGGGAACACCGGGGAACTGTTTTTT. Its translation is CASNLLAGNTGELFF.